The 21 T cell receptor beta chains below come from one sample, sequenced in a study of blood T cell repertoires in COVID-19 (dated by TCRdb to 2019 to 2021). Library prep was done by the immunoSEQ multiplex PCR assay. TCRdb stores this immuneACCESS table with in-frame sequences only. Part of the clones is absent; in the studies checked, under half of the shortfall reflects unresolved V genes, and no reason is known for the rest. Across this sample there are 200,000 to 300,000 clones, with 83% seen only once. The top ten clonotypes cover 3% to 4% of the sample. Sequenced sample: PBMCs or T cells enriched from blood (not recorded which). Every receptor here comes from a woman between 35 and 50 years old who had been exposed to COVID-19.

V is TRBV5-4 and J is TRBJ1-6; D uncertain. Per germline, CDR1 SGHNT and CDR2 YYREEE (reference sequence). The CDR3 runs 17 residues. Trimming took 3 bases from V and 4 from J, leaving 17 bases between them. As DNA, the CDR3 is TGTGCCAGCAGCTCCGCTACCACAGCAAATTATAATTCACCCCTCCACTTT. Its protein is CASSSATTANYNSPLHF.

The chain joins TRBV18 to TRBJ2-2; 7 nucleotides agree with TRBD1. After removal of 3 bases from V and 2 bases from J, the junction contained 6 bases not matched to a gene. The CDR3 runs to 16 residues. Germline V gene lookup returns CDR1 KGHSH and CDR2 LQKENI. The CDR3 is CASSPLGTVNTGELFF. The CDR3 DNA is TGTGCCAGCTCACCCCTCGGGACAGTTAACACCGGGGAGCTGTTTTTT.

This clone occurred a few times. The genes are TRBV5-1 and TRBJ1-2; 7 bases align to TRBD1. The germline V gene has CDR1 SGHRS and CDR2 YFSETQ. This CDR3 has 14 amino acids. The ends lost 4 bases at V and 4 bases at J; junction bases unmatched: 7. The CDR3 spells CASSLGQPTYGYTF. As DNA, the CDR3 is TGCGCCAGCAGCCTGGGACAGCCGACCTATGGCTACACCTTC.

This chain links TRBV19 with TRBJ1-3; D uncertain. Per the germline V gene, CDR1 is LNHDA and CDR2 is SQIVND (reference sequence). V was trimmed by 3 bases and J by 0 bases, leaving 9 bases between them. This CDR3 contains 15 residues. The CDR3 nucleotides read TGTGCCAGTAGTATTGGGCCGAGCTCTGGAAACACCATATATTTT. The encoded protein is CASSIGPSSGNTIYF. Looking up the rest from reference TRBV19 and TRBJ1-3 gives the full variable domain: DGGITQSPKYLFRKEGQNVTLSCEQNLNHDAMYWYRQDPGQGLRLIYYSQIVNDFQKGDIAEGYSVSREKKESFPLTVTSAQKNPTAFYLCASSIGPSSGNTIYFGEGSWLTVV.

The chain joins TRBV3-1 (or the pseudogene TRBV3-2) to TRBJ2-5; a possible D gene is TRBD2 (5 bases). The CDR3 extends over 14 amino acids. Germline V gives CDR1 LGHDT, CDR2 YNNKEL (reference sequence). The V end was cut by 7 bases, the J end by 2 bases, with 14 bases between. CDR3 loop: CASTRTGVQETQYF. The CDR3 DNA reads TGTGCCAGCACCCGAACCGGGGTACAAGAGACCCAGTACTTC.

The chain links TRBV7-9 to TRBJ1-5; D uncertain. V shed 0 bases and J shed 4 bases, with 10 bases lying between them. Germline values: CDR1 SEHNR, CDR2 FQNEAQ (reference sequence). The CDR3 has 15 residues. The CDR3: CASSLAVEGNQPQHF. CDR3 bases: TGTGCCAGCAGCTTAGCAGTCGAGGGAAATCAGCCCCAGCATTTT.

The V gene is TRBV29-1, the J gene TRBJ2-3; 7 positions match TRBD1. Looked up from germline, CDR1 is SQVTM and CDR2 is ANQGSEA. This CDR3 has 13 amino acids. The J segment lost 4 bases and the V segment lost 4 bases, leaving 5 bases of the junction unmatched. CDR3 DNA sequence: TGCAGCGTTGCCGACAGGGTCCCAGATACGCAGTATTTT. It encodes CSVADRVPDTQYF.

DNA of the CDR3: TGTGCCAGCTCCAGGGGAAATTCACCCCTCCACTTT. Translating gives CASSRGNSPLHF. The gene calls are TRBV12-3 or TRBV12-4 and TRBJ1-6, with a tentative D call TRBD1 (6 bases). Trimming cost V 8 bases and J 7 bases, with 9 bases left between them. The CDR3 covers 12 residues.

This clone was recorded once. The V call is TRBV9, the J call TRBJ2-2, with a tentative D call TRBD1 (6 bases). The CDR3 covers 15 residues. In germline, CDR1 is SGDLS, CDR2 YYNGEE. V was cut by 4 bases and J by 7 bases, with 17 bases left in between. In DNA form, the CDR3 reads TGTGCCAGCAGCAGGACAGCCCGTCGCGACGGGGAGCTGTTTTTT. Amino acids: CASSRTARRDGELFF.

V is TRBV7-2 and J is TRBJ2-2; D gene ambiguous. The CDR3 totals 14 residues. Per germline, CDR1 SGHTA and CDR2 FQGNSA. Trimming took off 4 bases at V and 2 bases at J, with 8 bases between the two ends. The CDR3 DNA sequence: TGTGCCAGCAGCTCAAACTATAACACCGGGGAGCTGTTTTTT. The encoded protein is CASSSNYNTGELFF. The full variable domain, its missing parts supplied by reference TRBV7-2 and TRBJ2-2, is GAGVSQSPSNKVTEKGKDVELRCDPISGHTALYWYRQSLGQGLEFLIYFQGNSAPDKSGLPSDRFSAERTGGSVSTLTIQRTQQEDSAVYLCASSSNYNTGELFFGEGSRLTVL.

This clone came up a few times. This sequence joins TRBV6-4 and TRBJ1-4; 11 positions match TRBD1. Germline CDR1 reads MRHNA; CDR2 reads SNTAGT. With 6 bases clipped from V and 3 bases from J, the junction kept 15 bases outside the gene matches. This CDR3 has 19 residues. CDR3 in amino acids: CASRSNRDRGVKANEKLFF. CDR3 bases: TGTGCCAGCAGATCAAACCGGGACAGGGGGGTTAAAGCTAATGAAAAACTGTTTTTT.

This clone was seen a few times. The chain has TRBV28 and TRBJ2-1, with D possibly being TRBD2 (5 bases). The CDR3 consists of 16 residues. V lost 2 bases and J lost 1, with 12 bases in between. The germline V gene encodes CDR1 MDHEN and CDR2 SYDVKM. DNA of the CDR3: TGTGCCAGCAGTTTAGCAACGGGGTTTTCCTACAATGAGCAGTTCTTC. Translated: CASSLATGFSYNEQFF.

This chain joins TRBV28 and TRBJ1-6, with D perhaps TRBD1 (6 bases). The CDR3 loop spans 15 amino acids. Germline loops: CDR1 MDHEN, CDR2 SYDVKM. Trimming stripped 5 bases from V and 7 bases from J, with 15 bases between. CDR3 sequence: CASSPQQQGNSPLHF. The CDR3 DNA is TGTGCCAGCAGTCCCCAGCAACAGGGAAATTCACCCCTCCACTTT.

The chain carries TRBV3-1 (or the pseudogene TRBV3-2) and TRBJ2-5; 9 bases agree with TRBD2. This CDR3 has 17 amino acids. Germline values: CDR1 LGHDT, CDR2 YNNKEL (reference sequence). Trimming removed 4 bases from V and 5 bases from J; junction bases left unmatched: 14. The CDR3 DNA is TGTGCCAGCAGCCGTGGGACTAGCCAAGGGAGAGGGGAGACCCAGTACTTC. Amino acid sequence: CASSRGTSQGRGETQYF.

This rearrangement joins TRBV11-3 to TRBJ2-2; D gene unclear. The CDR3 is 12 amino acids. Germline-derived CDR1 and CDR2 are SGHNT and YENEEA. V was shortened by 5 bases and J by 2 bases, with 3 bases between the two germline ends. The CDR3 spells CASSPNTGELFF. In DNA, the CDR3 is TGTGCCAGCAGCCCTAACACCGGGGAGCTGTTTTTT.

The gene calls are TRBV19 and TRBJ1-2; D is uncertain. The CDR3 extends over 12 amino acids. The V end was cut by 10 bases, the J end by 3 bases, with 12 bases between. Per germline, CDR1 LNHDA and CDR2 SQIVND (reference sequence). This CDR3 is CAITDGYYGYTF. The CDR3 nucleotides are TGTGCCATTACAGACGGCTACTATGGCTACACCTTC.

The gene calls are TRBV12-3 or TRBV12-4 and TRBJ1-1; D ambiguous. The V gene lost 3 bases and the J gene lost 1 base, with 6 bases spanning the gap. The CDR3 has 13 residues. CDR3: CASSLRRNTEAFF. Written as DNA, the CDR3 is TGTGCCAGCAGTTTGCGAAGGAACACTGAAGCTTTCTTT.

This rearrangement joins TRBV7-3 to TRBJ2-1; 12 nucleotides align to TRBD2. With 5 bases clipped from V and 6 bases from J, the junction kept 8 bases outside the gene matches. The CDR3 is 16 amino acids. Germline-derived CDR1 and CDR2 are SGHTA and FQGTGA. The CDR3 DNA reads as TGTGCCAGCAGCCCCACTAGCGGGGGGAGGTTCAATGAGCAGTTCTTC. Translation: CASSPTSGGRFNEQFF.

The chain carries TRBV3-1 (or the pseudogene TRBV3-2) and TRBJ1-3, with 8 bases aligning to TRBD1. This CDR3 is built from 17 residues. CDR1 is LGHDT and CDR2 is YNNKEL in the germline V gene (reference sequence). V was clipped by 2 bases and J by 1 base; unmatched bases: 7. CDR3: CASSQMTGVLSGNTIYF. For the CDR3, the DNA is TGTGCCAGCAGCCAAATGACAGGGGTACTGTCTGGAAACACCATATATTTT.

This sequence joins TRBV24-1 and TRBJ2-7, with D uncertain. Deletions cut 5 bases from V and 0 bases from J, with 13 bases between. This CDR3 is 15 amino acids long. CDR1 and CDR2 from the germline V gene are KGHDR and SFDVKD. In nucleotides, the CDR3 is TGTGCCACCAGTGTCGGGTCCCTTGGCTCCTACGAGCAGTACTTC. Amino acid sequence: CATSVGSLGSYEQYF.

A note on this clone: The DNA is left out, because the CDR3 cannot be placed on it with certainty; the CDR3 is given as TCRdb lists it. The rearrangement uses TRBV5-1 and TRBJ2-1; the table gives TRBD1 as D, unverified against the DNA. Counting both end residues, the CDR3 totals 16 amino acids. CDR1 and CDR2 from the germline V gene are SGHRS and YFSETQ. Here the CDR3 reads CASSFRARAGYNEQFF.